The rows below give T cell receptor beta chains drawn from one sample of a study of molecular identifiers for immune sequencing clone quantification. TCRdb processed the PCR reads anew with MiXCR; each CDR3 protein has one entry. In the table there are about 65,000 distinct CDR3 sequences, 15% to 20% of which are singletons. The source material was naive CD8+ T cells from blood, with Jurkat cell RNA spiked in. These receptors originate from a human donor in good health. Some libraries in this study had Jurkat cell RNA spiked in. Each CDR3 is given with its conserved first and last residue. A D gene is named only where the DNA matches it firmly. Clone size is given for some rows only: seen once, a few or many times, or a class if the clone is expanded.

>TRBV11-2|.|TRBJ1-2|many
TGTGCCAGCACCCCCCCCCCCGGACAGCACTATGGCTACACCTTC
CASTPPPGQHYGYTF
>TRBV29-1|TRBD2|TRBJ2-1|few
TGCAGCGTTGTACCCCGACCCACAGCGGGAGTAGGGGAGGGTGAGCAGTTCTTC
CSVVPRPTAGVGEGEQFF
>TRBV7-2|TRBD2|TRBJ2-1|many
TGTGCCAGCAGCTTAGCGCTTGGACTAGCGGGAGCCTATGAGCAGTTCTTC
CASSLALGLAGAYEQFF
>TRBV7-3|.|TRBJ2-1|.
TGTGCCAGCAGCTTAAACTCTTTAAGAGGACAGACCGATGAGCAGTTCTTC
CASSLNSLRGQTDEQFF
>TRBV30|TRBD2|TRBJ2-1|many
TGTGCCTGGCCCCCCGGAGCGGGGCAATACAATGAGCAGTTCTTC
CAWPPGAGQYNEQFF
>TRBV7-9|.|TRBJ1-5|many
TGTGCCAGCAGCTCCCAGGGTCCCCAGCATTTT
CASSSQGPQHF
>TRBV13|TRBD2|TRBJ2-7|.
TGTGCCAGCAGCAAGCTAGCGGGAGGCTCCTACGAGCAGTACTTC
CASSKLAGGSYEQYF
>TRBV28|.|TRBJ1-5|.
TGTGCCAGCAGTTCCCCCGTGGGGGGCAGACAGCCCCAGCATTTT
CASSSPVGGRQPQHF
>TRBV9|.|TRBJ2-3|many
TGTGCCAGCAGCCCAAAAACTACGAGCACAGATACGCAGTATTTT
CASSPKTTSTDTQYF
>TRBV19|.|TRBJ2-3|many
TGTGCCAGTAGTATTACAGTCACAGATACGCAGTATTTT
CASSITVTDTQYF
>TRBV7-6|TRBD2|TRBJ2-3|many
TGTGCCAGCAGCCCGGGGACTAGCGGAATACTAGGCGCAGATACGCAGTATTTT
CASSPGTSGILGADTQYF
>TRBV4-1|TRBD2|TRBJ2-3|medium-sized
TGCGCCAGCAGCCAAGAACTAGCGGGAGCTCTTACAGATACGCAGTATTTT
CASSQELAGALTDTQYF
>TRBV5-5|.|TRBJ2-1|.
TGTGCCAGCAGCCTAGGGTGGGTCTCCTACAATGAGCAGTTCTTC
CASSLGWVSYNEQFF
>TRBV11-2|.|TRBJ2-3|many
TGTGCCAGCAGCTTAGAAGCGGTCCTAGCAACAGATACGCAGTATTTT
CASSLEAVLATDTQYF
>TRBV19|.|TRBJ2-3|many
TGTGCCACCCGGGGAGCAGATACGCAGTATTTT
CATRGADTQYF
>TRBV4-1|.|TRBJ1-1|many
TGCGCCAGCAGCCAAGATTGGAGCACGGGGACCGACACTGAAGCTTTCTTT
CASSQDWSTGTDTEAFF
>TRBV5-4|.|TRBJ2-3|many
TGTGCCAGCAGCGCGGTACAGGGTACCACAGATACGCAGTATTTT
CASSAVQGTTDTQYF
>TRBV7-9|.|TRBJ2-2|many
TGTGCCAGCAGCTTAGCGCGAGGGGAATCCGGCACCGGGGAGCTGTTTTTT
CASSLARGESGTGELFF
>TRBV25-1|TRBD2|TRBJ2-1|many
TGTGCCAGCAGTGTGGGACTAGCGGGAGTCAATGAGCAGTTCTTC
CASSVGLAGVNEQFF
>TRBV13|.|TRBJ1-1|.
TGTGCCTGCAGCTTAGATGATGAAGCTTTCTTT
CACSLDDEAFF
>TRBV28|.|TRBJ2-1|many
TGTGCCAGCAGCCTCAGACACCTTCCGTACAATGAGCAGTTCTTC
CASSLRHLPYNEQFF
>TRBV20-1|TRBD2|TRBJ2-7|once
TGCAGTGCTAGAGATAGCGGGATTACAGGTGCCGGGCCATTCTACGAGCAGTACTTC
CSARDSGITGAGPFYEQYF
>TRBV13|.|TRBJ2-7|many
TGTGCCAGCAGCGGGCCAGGGACCTCCTACGAGCAGTACTTC
CASSGPGTSYEQYF
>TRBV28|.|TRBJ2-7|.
TGTGCCACACTCCCGGCAAACCTGTACGAGCAGTACTTC
CATLPANLYEQYF
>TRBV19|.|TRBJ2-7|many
TGTGCCAGTAGCAACCCCGGGGCCGAGCAGTACTTC
CASSNPGAEQYF
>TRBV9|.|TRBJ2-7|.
TGTGCCAGCAGCGCCACGGGACTCCCAAACTACGAGCAGTACTTC
CASSATGLPNYEQYF
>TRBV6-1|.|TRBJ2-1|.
TGTGCCAACACCACCCTCACCATGGGAAATGAGCAGTTCTTC
CANTTLTMGNEQFF
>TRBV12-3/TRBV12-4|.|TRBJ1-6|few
TGTGCCAGCAGTTTAAGTAGGGATTCACCCCTCCACTTT
CASSLSRDSPLHF
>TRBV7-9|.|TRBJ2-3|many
TGTGCCAGCAGCTTACTGGGTAATGGGGCTGATACGCAGTATTTT
CASSLLGNGADTQYF
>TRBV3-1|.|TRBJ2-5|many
TGTGCCAGCAGCCAAGCTGCGCAAGAGACCCAGTACTTC
CASSQAAQETQYF
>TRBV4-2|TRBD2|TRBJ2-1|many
TGTGCCAGCAGCCTGGCCGGGACTAGCGTGGACAATGAGCAGTTCTTC
CASSLAGTSVDNEQFF
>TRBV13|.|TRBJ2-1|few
TGTGCCAGCAGCTTAGAGGGGGGGACAGCTCAGTTCTTC
CASSLEGGTAQFF
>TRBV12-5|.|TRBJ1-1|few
TGTGCTAGTGGTTTGGGGGGGAGGACTGAAGCTTTCTTT
CASGLGGRTEAFF
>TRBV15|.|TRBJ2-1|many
TGTGCCACCAGCGAAGACAGAATATCCTACAATGAGCAGTTCTTC
CATSEDRISYNEQFF
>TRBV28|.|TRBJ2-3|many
TGTGCCAGCAGTTTCTTGCAGCGGTCTAGCACAGATACGCAGTATTTT
CASSFLQRSSTDTQYF
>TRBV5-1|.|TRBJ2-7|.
TGCGCCAGCAGCTTAAGAATGGACAAGTTCTACGAGCAGTACTTC
CASSLRMDKFYEQYF
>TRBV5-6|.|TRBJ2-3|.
TGTGCCAGCAGCTTGGACAGGGCGTTTCCAGATACGCAGTATTTT
CASSLDRAFPDTQYF
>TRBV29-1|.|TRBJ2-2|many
TGCAGCGCCGAACCCCTCAGGACATCAGCAACCGGGGAGCTGTTTTTT
CSAEPLRTSATGELFF
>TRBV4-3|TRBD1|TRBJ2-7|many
TGCGCCAGCAGCCAAGAACGGACAGGGCTGAGGGCCTACGAGCAGTACTTC
CASSQERTGLRAYEQYF
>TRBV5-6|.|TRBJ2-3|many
TGTGCCAGCAGCTTCCTAACTATACGGACCCCTAGCACAGATACGCAGTATTTT
CASSFLTIRTPSTDTQYF
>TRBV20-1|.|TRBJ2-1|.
TGCAGTGCTAGATTAAGGAGTAATTACAATGAGCAGTTCTTC
CSARLRSNYNEQFF
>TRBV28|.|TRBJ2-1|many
TGTGCCAGCAGTTTGGACAGCTTATACAATGAGCAGTTCTTC
CASSLDSLYNEQFF
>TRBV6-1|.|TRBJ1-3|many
TGTGCCAGCAGTGAAGACAGGAACTCTGGAAACACCATATATTTT
CASSEDRNSGNTIYF
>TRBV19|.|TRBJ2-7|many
TGTGCCAGTAGTATTACGGCCAGCTACGAGCAGTACTTC
CASSITASYEQYF
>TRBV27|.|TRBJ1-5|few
TGTGCCAGCAGCGTAGGACAATACAATCAGCCCCAGCATTTT
CASSVGQYNQPQHF
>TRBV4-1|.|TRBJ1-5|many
TGCGCCAGCAGCCAAGGGGGTTTTCAGCCCCAGCATTTT
CASSQGGFQPQHF
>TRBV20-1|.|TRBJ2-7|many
TGCAGTGCTAGAGATGGGTCCGGAACCTTCTTGAACGAGCAGTACTTC
CSARDGSGTFLNEQYF
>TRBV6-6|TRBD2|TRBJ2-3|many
TGTGCCAGCAGCCGCACTAGCGGGAGTGGGGATACGCAGTATTTT
CASSRTSGSGDTQYF
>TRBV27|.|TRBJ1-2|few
TGTGCCAGCAGTCCGTCGACCGGGAACCATAACTATGGCTACACCTTC
CASSPSTGNHNYGYTF